This TCR beta chain came from a study of cytomegalovirus exposure and HLA in healthy donors. General study results and limits: Sequencing had likely introduced a cluster of highly shared sequence variants as an artifact. Three CMV-associated chains proved CMV antigen-specific in vitro. Among CMV-associated TCR beta chains, most appeared HLA-restricted in a later analysis. An analysis done earlier found most TCR beta V segments productive about 87% or about 30% of the time.

The PCR contained 60 Vbeta and 13 Jbeta primers. TCRdb's table, derived via immunoSEQ multiplex PCR, lists solely in-frame clones and lacks some. This table has about 160,000 clones, 77% appearing once. In the case of this clone: Its antigen is still unknown.

Losses at the gene ends were 6 bases for V and 5 bases for J; bases not matched to a gene: 5. Germline CDR1 MNHEY, CDR2 SMNVEV (reference sequence). The CDR3 extends over 13 amino acids. This receptor was identified in a woman in her 30s in good health and CMV-seronegative. Material: PBMCs. The chain recombines TRBV27 with TRBJ2-5; 8 nucleotides agree with TRBD1. CDR3 residues: CASRRTGLETQYF. For the CDR3, the DNA is TGTGCCAGCAGGCGGACAGGGCTGGAGACCCAGTACTTC.